The 11 T cell receptor beta chains below all came from one sample that was sequenced in a study of CD8 T cells in ankylosing spondylitis. TCRdb used MiXCR to reprocess the 5' RACE reads, holding one entry per CDR3 protein. The sample consists of about 66,000 distinct CDR3 sequences, 6.2% of them appearing once. Input material: synovial fluid, either unsorted or a sorted T cell fraction (not recorded which). These receptors came from a male donor with ankylosing spondylitis.

This chain uses TRBV3-1 with TRBJ2-3; 10 nucleotides align to TRBD1. The germline V gene encodes CDR1 LGHDT and CDR2 YNNKEL (reference sequence). CDR3 length: 17 residues. The V segment lost 0 bases and the J segment 12 bases; nucleotides outside the gene matches: 15. Written as DNA, the CDR3 is TGTGCCAGCAGCCAAGATTCACCGGGACAGGGGCGGAAGAGTCAGTATTTT. Protein: CASSQDSPGQGRKSQYF.

This clonotype was detected only a few times. The chain links TRBV30 to TRBJ2-5; D is uncertain. CDR1 and CDR2 from the germline V gene are GTSNPN and SVGIG (reference sequence). With 0 bases removed from V and 4 bases from J, the gap between germline ends came to 15 bases. The CDR3 is made up of 15 amino acids. CDR3 sequence: CAWSVHGSFGETQYF. The DNA for the CDR3 is TGTGCCTGGAGTGTACACGGGTCCTTCGGAGAGACCCAGTACTTC.

This clonotype was detected ten times or more. The chain couples TRBV7-2 to TRBJ2-7, with 8 bases lining up with TRBD1. The V and J ends lost 0 bases and 3 bases, in that order; junction bases with no gene match: 10. Germline values: CDR1 SGHTA, CDR2 FQGNSA. The CDR3 runs to 17 residues. The CDR3 loop is CASSLASPGQVLYEQYF. CDR3 nucleotide sequence: TGTGCCAGCAGCTTAGCTTCCCCGGGACAGGTCCTCTACGAGCAGTACTTC.

This clonotype has a handful of counts. V usage is TRBV3-1 and J usage is TRBJ2-5; no clear D. The germline V and J ends were trimmed by 2 bases and 5 bases, with 9 bases remaining between them. CDR1 is LGHDT and CDR2 is YNNKEL in the germline V gene (reference sequence). The CDR3 consists of 13 residues. The CDR3 bases are TGTGCCAGCAGCCAAAACCCCGGGGAGACCCAGTACTTC. Amino acids: CASSQNPGETQYF.

This clonotype was recorded many times. V gene TRBV6-2 or TRBV6-3 combines with J gene TRBJ2-5; D remains unclear. The ends were cut back, 1 base at V and 4 bases at J, with 4 bases in the middle. The V gene's germline CDR1 is MNHEY and CDR2 SVGEGT. This CDR3 is built from 12 residues. The CDR3 sequence: CASSYYGETQYF. As DNA, the CDR3 is TGTGCCAGCAGTTACTACGGAGAGACCCAGTACTTC.

The sample holds many counts of this clonotype. V is TRBV24-1 and J is TRBJ2-3, with D unclear. V lost 9 bases to trimming and J lost 5 bases, with 14 bases between them. This CDR3 has 13 residues. Germline lookup yields CDR1 KGHDR and CDR2 SFDVKD. CDR3 sequence (DNA): TGTGCCACCGGATCGGGCCACGAAGATACGCAGTATTTT. Translated: CATGSGHEDTQYF.

The J gene is TRBJ2-5, the V gene TRBV7-6; TRBD2 aligns across 8 bases. CDR1 is SGHVS and CDR2 is FNYEAQ in the germline V gene. The CDR3 sequence is 14 residues long. J lost 5 bases, V lost 5 bases, and 7 bases had no gene match. CDR3 coding DNA: TGTGCCAGCAGCCATAGCGGGATGGGTGAGACCCAGTACTTC. This codes for CASSHSGMGETQYF.

The chain combines TRBV20-1 with TRBJ2-1; 7 nucleotides line up with TRBD2. The trim removed 3 bases at V and 8 bases at J, leaving 13 bases unmatched. The germline V gene has CDR1 DFQATT and CDR2 SNEGSKA (reference sequence). There are 15 residues in the CDR3. The CDR3 sequence: CSASPTSVRSDEQFF. In nucleotides, the CDR3 is TGCAGTGCTAGCCCAACTAGCGTCAGGTCCGATGAGCAGTTCTTC.

This clonotype has ten or more counts. The CDR3 protein is CASSPRGSPYEQYF. As DNA, the CDR3 is TGTGCCAGTAGCCCGCGCGGGAGCCCCTACGAGCAGTACTTC. The chain couples TRBV19 to TRBJ2-7; 7 positions agree with TRBD2. The junction had 7 bases not matched to a gene; V was cut back by 6 bases and J by 2 bases. There are 14 residues in the CDR3. CDR1 and CDR2 (germline): LNHDA, SQIVND (reference sequence).

At least ten counts were recorded for this clonotype. This rearrangement joins TRBV20-1 to TRBJ2-5, with TRBD2 matching over 7 bases. The length of the CDR3 is 13 residues. Germline V gene lookup returns CDR1 DFQATT and CDR2 SNEGSKA (reference sequence). Germline trimming cut 7 bases from V and 1 base from J; bases unmatched to any gene: 6. CDR3 residues: CSDGGGAQETQYF. CDR3 bases: TGCAGTGATGGGGGAGGGGCCCAAGAGACCCAGTACTTC.

The chain recombines TRBV11-2 with TRBJ2-1; 8 bases match TRBD1. The J segment lost 5 bases and the V segment lost 5 bases, leaving 20 bases of the junction unmatched. CDR1 is SGHAT and CDR2 is FQNNGV in the germline V gene. The CDR3 has 19 residues. This CDR3 is CASSNFFRTGRTVDNEQFF. As DNA, the CDR3 is TGTGCCAGCAGCAACTTCTTTCGGACAGGGAGAACAGTGGACAATGAGCAGTTCTTC.